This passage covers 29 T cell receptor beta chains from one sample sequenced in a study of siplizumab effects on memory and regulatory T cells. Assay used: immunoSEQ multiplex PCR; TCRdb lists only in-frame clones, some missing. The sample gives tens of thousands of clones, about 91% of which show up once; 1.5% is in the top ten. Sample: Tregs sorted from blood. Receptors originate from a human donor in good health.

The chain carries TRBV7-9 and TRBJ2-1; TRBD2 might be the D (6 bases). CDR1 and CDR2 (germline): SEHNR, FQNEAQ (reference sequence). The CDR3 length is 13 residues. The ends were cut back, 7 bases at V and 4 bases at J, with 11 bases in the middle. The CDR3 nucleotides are TGTGCCAGCACCGCGGGGTCGTACAATGAGCAGTTCTTC. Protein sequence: CASTAGSYNEQFF.

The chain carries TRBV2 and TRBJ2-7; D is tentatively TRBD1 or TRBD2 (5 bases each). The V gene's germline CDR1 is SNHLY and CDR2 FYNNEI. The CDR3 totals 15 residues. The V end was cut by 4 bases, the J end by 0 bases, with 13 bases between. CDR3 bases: TGTGCCAGCAGTGCAGTGTGGGGGAGCTCCTACGAGCAGTACTTC. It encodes CASSAVWGSSYEQYF.

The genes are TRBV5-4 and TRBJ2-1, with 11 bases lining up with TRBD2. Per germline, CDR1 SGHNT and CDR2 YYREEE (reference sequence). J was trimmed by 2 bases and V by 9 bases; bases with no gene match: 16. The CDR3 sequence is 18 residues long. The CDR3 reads CATPGGASGGTPYNEQFF. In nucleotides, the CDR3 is TGTGCCACCCCTGGGGGGGCTAGCGGGGGGACGCCCTACAATGAGCAGTTCTTC. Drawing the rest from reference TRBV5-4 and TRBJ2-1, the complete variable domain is ETGVTQSPTHLIKTRGQQVTLRCSSQSGHNTVSWYQQALGQGPQFIFQYYREEENGRGNFPPRFSGLQFPNYSSELNVNALELDDSALYLCATPGGASGGTPYNEQFFGPGTRLTVL.

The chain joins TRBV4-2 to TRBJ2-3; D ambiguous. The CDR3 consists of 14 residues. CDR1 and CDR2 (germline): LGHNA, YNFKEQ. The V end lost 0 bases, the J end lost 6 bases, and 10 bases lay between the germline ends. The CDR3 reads CASSQEVSSDTQYF. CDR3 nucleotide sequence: TGTGCCAGCAGCCAAGAGGTCTCAAGCGATACGCAGTATTTT.

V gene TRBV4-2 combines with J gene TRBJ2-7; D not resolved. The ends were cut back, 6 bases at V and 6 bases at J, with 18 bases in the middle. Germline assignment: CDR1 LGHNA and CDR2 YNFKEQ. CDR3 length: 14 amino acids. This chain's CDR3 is CASSQYLVGFEQYF. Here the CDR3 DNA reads TGTGCCAGCAGTCAATACTTGGTAGGATTCGAGCAGTACTTC.

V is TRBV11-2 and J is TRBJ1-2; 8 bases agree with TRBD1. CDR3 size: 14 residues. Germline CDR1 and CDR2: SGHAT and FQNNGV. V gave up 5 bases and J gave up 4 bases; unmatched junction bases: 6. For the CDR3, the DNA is TGTGCCAGCAGCCCGTTGGGACAGGCCTATGGCTACACCTTC. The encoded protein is CASSPLGQAYGYTF.

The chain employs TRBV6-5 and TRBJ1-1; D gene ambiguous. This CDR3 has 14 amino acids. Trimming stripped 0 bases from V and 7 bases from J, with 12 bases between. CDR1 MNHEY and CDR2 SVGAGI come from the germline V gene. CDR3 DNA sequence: TGTGCCAGCAGTTACTCACCAGCTAATATTGAAGCTTTCTTT. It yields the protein CASSYSPANIEAFF.

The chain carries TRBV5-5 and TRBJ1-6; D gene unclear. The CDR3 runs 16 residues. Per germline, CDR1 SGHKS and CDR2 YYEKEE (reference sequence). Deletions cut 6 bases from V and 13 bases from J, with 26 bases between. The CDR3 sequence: CASTPGLPGRWDPLHF. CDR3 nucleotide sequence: TGTGCCAGCACCCCCGGGTTGCCCGGCAGATGGGATCCCCTCCACTTT.

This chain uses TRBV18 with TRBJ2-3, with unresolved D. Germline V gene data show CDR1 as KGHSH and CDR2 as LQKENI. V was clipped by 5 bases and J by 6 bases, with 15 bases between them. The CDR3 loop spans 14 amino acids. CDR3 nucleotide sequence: TGTGCCAGCTCAAGGAGCAGGCTAACGGATACGCAGTATTTT. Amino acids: CASSRSRLTDTQYF.

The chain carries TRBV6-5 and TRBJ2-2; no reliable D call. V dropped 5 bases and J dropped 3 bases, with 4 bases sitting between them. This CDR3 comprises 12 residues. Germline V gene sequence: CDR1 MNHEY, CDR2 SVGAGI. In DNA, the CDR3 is TGTGCCAGCAGTCCCCACACCGGGGAGCTGTTTTTT. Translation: CASSPHTGELFF.

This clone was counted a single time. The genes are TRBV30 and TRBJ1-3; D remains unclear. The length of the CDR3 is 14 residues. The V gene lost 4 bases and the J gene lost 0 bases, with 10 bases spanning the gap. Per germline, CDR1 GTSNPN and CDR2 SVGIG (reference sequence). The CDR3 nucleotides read TGTGCCTGGATAATCTGGGACTCTGGAAACACCATATATTTT. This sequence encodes CAWIIWDSGNTIYF.

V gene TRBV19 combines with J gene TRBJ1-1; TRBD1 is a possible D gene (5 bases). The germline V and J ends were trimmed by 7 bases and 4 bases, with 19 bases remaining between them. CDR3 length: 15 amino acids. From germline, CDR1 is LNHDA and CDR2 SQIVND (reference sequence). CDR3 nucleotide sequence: TGTGCCAGTACCCCCCAATCGGGGACGATCACTGAAGCTTTCTTT. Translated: CASTPQSGTITEAFF.

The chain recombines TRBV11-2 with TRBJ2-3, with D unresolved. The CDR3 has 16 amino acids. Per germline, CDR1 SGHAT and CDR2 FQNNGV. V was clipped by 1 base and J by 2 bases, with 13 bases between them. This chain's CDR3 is CASSLGLVRTTDTQYF. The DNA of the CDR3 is TGTGCCAGCAGCTTAGGACTTGTTAGGACCACAGATACGCAGTATTTT. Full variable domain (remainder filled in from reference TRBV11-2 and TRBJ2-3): EAGVAQSPRYKIIEKRQSVAFWCNPISGHATLYWYQQILGQGPKLLIQFQNNGVVDDSQLPKDRFSAERLKGVDSTLKIQPAKLEDSAVYLCASSLGLVRTTDTQYFGPGTRLTVL.

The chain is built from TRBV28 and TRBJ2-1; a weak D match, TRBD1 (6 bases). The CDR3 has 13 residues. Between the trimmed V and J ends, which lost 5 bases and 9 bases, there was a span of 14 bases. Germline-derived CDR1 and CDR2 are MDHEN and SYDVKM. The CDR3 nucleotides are TGTGCCAGCAGTCCAACGGGACACCTTGAGCAGTTCTTC. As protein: CASSPTGHLEQFF.

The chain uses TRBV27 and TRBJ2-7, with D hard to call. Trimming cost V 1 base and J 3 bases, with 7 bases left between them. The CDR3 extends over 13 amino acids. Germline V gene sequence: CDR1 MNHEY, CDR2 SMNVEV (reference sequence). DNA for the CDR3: TGTGCCAGCAGTTTATTTCCCCACTACGAGCAGTACTTC. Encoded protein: CASSLFPHYEQYF.

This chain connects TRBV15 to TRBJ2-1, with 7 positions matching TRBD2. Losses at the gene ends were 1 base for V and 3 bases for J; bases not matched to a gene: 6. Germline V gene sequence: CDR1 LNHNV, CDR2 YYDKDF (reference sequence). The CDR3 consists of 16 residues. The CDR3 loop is CATSRVRLADYNEQFF. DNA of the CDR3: TGTGCCACCAGCAGAGTACGGCTAGCGGACTACAATGAGCAGTTCTTC.

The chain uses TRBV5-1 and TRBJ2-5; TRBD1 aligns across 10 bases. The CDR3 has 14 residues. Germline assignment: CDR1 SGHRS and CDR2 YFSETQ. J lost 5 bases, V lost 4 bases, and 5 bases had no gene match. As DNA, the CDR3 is TGCGCCAGCAGCCGACAGGGGGCGCAGGAGACCCAGTACTTC. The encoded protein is CASSRQGAQETQYF.

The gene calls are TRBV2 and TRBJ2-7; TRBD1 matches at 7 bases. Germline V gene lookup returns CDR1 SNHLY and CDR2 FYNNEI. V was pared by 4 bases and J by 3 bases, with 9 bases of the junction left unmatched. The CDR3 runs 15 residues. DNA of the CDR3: TGTGCCAGCAGTGTTGTGGGTACAGGGGTCTACGAGCAGTACTTC. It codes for CASSVVGTGVYEQYF.

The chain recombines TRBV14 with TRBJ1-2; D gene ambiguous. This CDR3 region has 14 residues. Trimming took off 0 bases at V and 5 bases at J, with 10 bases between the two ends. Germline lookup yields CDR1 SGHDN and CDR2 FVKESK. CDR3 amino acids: CASSQDDRAYGYTF. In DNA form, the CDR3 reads TGTGCCAGCAGCCAAGATGACCGGGCTTATGGCTACACCTTC. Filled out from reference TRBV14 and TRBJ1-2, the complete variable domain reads EAGVTQFPSHSVIEKGQTVTLRCDPISGHDNLYWYRRVMGKEIKFLLHFVKESKQDESGMPNNRFLAERTGGTYSTLKVQPAELEDSGVYFCASSQDDRAYGYTFGSGTRLTVV.

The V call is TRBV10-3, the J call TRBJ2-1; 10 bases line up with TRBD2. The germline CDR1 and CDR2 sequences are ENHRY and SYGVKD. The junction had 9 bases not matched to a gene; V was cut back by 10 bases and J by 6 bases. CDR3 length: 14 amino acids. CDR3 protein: CATGRTSGVNEQFF. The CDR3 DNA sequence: TGTGCCACCGGTCGCACTAGCGGGGTCAATGAGCAGTTCTTC.

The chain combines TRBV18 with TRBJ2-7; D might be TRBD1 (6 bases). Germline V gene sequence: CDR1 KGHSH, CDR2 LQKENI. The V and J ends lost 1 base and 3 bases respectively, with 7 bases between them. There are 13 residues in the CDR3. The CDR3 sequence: CASSPRDNYEQYF. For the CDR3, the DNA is TGTGCCAGCTCACCACGGGACAACTACGAGCAGTACTTC.

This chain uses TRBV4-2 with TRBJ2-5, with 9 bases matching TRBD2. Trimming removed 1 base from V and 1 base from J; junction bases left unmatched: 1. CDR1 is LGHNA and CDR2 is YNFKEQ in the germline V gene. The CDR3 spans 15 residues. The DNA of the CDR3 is TGTGCCAGCAGCCAAGGTAGCGGGGGCCAAGAGACCCAGTACTTC. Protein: CASSQGSGGQETQYF.

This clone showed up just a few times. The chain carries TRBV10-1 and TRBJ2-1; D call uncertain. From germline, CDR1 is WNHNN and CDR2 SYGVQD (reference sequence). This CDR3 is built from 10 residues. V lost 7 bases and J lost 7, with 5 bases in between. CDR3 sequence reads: CASKRNEQFF. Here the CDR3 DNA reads TGCGCCAGCAAAAGGAATGAGCAGTTCTTC.

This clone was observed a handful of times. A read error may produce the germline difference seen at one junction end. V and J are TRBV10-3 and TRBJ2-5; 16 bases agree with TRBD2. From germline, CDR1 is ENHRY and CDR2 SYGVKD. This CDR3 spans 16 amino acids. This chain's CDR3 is CAIGTSGGAAQGTQYF. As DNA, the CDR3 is TGTGCCATCGGGACTAGCGGGGGGGCGGCTCAAGGGACCCAGTACTTC.

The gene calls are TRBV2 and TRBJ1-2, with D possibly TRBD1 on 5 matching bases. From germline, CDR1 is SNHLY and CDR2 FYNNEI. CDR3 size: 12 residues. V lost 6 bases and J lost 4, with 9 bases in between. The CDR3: CASRRDGYGYTF. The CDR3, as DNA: TGTGCCAGCAGGAGGGACGGCTATGGCTACACCTTC.

The CDR3 nucleotides are TGTGCCAGCAGCTTGCCTGGAACAGATACGCAGTATTTT. Protein sequence: CASSLPGTDTQYF. The chain couples TRBV7-3 to TRBJ2-3; D unclear. Germline values: CDR1 SGHTA, CDR2 FQGTGA. The CDR3 spans 13 residues. Trimming took 3 bases from V and 3 from J, leaving 7 bases between them. Variable domain in full (rest from reference TRBV7-3 and TRBJ2-3): GAGVSQTPSNKVTEKGKYVELRCDPISGHTALYWYRQSLGQGPEFLIYFQGTGAADDSGLPNDRFFAVRPEGSVSTLKIQRTERGDSAVYLCASSLPGTDTQYFGPGTRLTVL.

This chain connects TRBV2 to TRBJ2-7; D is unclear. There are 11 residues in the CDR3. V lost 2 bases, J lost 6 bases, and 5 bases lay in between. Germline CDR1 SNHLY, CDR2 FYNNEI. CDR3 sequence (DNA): TGTGCCAGCAGTGAACTTGGCGAGCAGTACTTC. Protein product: CASSELGEQYF.

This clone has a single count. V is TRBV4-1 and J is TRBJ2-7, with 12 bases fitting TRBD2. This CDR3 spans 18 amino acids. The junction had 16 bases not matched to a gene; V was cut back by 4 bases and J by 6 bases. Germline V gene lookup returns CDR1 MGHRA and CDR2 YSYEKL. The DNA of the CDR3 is TGCGCCAGCAGCCCTTTTCCCACTAGCGGGGGGCCCAAAGGCGAGCAGTACTTC. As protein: CASSPFPTSGGPKGEQYF.

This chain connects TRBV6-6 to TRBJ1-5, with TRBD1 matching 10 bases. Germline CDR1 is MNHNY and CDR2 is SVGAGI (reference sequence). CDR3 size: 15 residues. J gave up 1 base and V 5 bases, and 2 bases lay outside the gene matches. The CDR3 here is CASSRQGASNQPQHF. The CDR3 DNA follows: TGTGCCAGCAGTAGACAGGGGGCCAGCAATCAGCCCCAGCATTTT.